This T cell receptor beta chain appears in the sequencing data of a study of T cells in women clearing cervical HPV infection. The data were produced by immunoSEQ multiplex PCR, yet TCRdb's version contains in-frame clones alone and is incomplete. This sample's table reports tens of thousands of clones. On this clone itself: The read ends 3 residues before the CDR3 terminus; that terminus is restored from the germline J gene.

Germline V CDR1 and CDR2: WNHNN, SYGVQD (reference sequence). This CDR3 spans 14 amino acids. After removal of 6 bases from V and 5 bases from J, the junction contained 6 bases not matched to a gene. This receptor was taken from a woman between 18 and 75 years old with a cervical HPV16 infection that either progressed to CIN3+ or cleared (not recorded which). Sequencing was performed on blood buffy coat. The chain combines TRBV10-1 with TRBJ2-1; 8 bases fit TRBD2. CDR3 residues: CASSYSGTHNEQFF. The sequenced part of the CDR3 DNA is TGCGCCAGCAGCTATAGCGGGACCCACAATGAG.